The source of this TCR beta chain is a study of a mutant IDH1 vaccine in newly diagnosed glioma. Overall study context: The initiation of vaccination occurred 4-6 weeks after radiotherapy alone, or with temozolomide cycles. Treated individuals were about 62% male and around 40% female, averaging roughly 44 years of age.

The data were produced by immunoSEQ multiplex PCR, yet TCRdb's version contains in-frame clones alone and is incomplete. The sample lists 26,000 or so clones; roughly four fifths were seen once. Time point defined: week 23, last vaccination. All doses held 300 ug of mutant IDH1 20-mer peptide, with topical imiquimod. Of note for this clone: Its target is unknown.

This TCR was recovered from a young woman with glioma. The sample was PBMCs, taken from a glioma patient whose treatment included an IDH1 peptide vaccine.

CDR3 in DNA: TGCAGAGGGGCAGGGGGCCCCTACAATGAGCAGTTCTTC. Its protein is CRGAGGPYNEQFF. The V gene is TRBV29-1, the J gene TRBJ2-1; 8 bases map to TRBD1. This CDR3 contains 13 residues. From germline, CDR1 is SQVTM and CDR2 ANQGSEA.